These 28 T cell receptor beta chains were all obtained from the same sample, sequenced in a study of T cell repertoires in cytomegalovirus infection. MiXCR, applied by TCRdb to the reads, yields one record per CDR3 protein. The sample yields hundreds of thousands of distinct CDR3 sequences, around a third seen once. Their recognized antigens are unknown. The source was cultured CD8+ T cells from PBMCs, collected from culture after CMV antigen stimulation. These receptors were taken from a human donor in good health (CMV status not recorded). Some clones in this sample may be carry-over from other donors' samples.

The chain couples TRBV19 to TRBJ1-1; weak D call: TRBD1 (6 bases). This CDR3 spans 15 amino acids. The germline CDR1 and CDR2 sequences are LNHDA and SQIVND (reference sequence). The germline V and J ends were trimmed by 6 bases and 1 base, with 15 bases remaining between them. CDR3 bases: TGTGCCAGTAGGGACTACAGGGAAACGAACACTGAAGCTTTCTTT. The encoded protein is CASRDYRETNTEAFF.

The chain employs TRBV19 and TRBJ1-2, with 8 bases identical to TRBD1. The CDR3 loop spans 15 amino acids. The germline V gene encodes CDR1 LNHDA and CDR2 SQIVND (reference sequence). After removal of 7 bases from V and 4 bases from J, the junction contained 11 bases not matched to a gene. The CDR3 loop reads CASIPGQGIGYGYTF. The CDR3 coding sequence is TGTGCCAGTATCCCTGGACAGGGCATAGGCTATGGCTACACCTTC.

J is TRBJ2-7 and V is TRBV15; D is possibly TRBD2 (5 bases). CDR1 is LNHNV and CDR2 is YYDKDF in the germline V gene (reference sequence). V was pared by 0 bases and J by 4 bases, with 28 bases between. The CDR3 length is 20 residues. The CDR3 loop reads CATSRELSVIGRGTEYEQYV. Here the CDR3 DNA reads TGTGCCACCAGCAGAGAACTCTCGGTGATCGGCCGGGGTACGGAATACGAGCAGTACGTC.

The V call is TRBV15, the J call TRBJ1-5; D gene unclear. The CDR3 extends over 12 amino acids. V was shortened by 0 bases and J by 6 bases, with 3 bases between the two germline ends. Germline V gives CDR1 LNHNV, CDR2 YYDKDF (reference sequence). This chain's CDR3 is CATSREVQPQHF. DNA for the CDR3: TGTGCCACCAGCAGAGAGGTTCAGCCCCAGCATTTT.

J is TRBJ2-3 and V is TRBV28, with TRBD2 identical over 8 bases. The V gene's germline CDR1 is MDHEN and CDR2 SYDVKM. V trimming: 1 base; J trimming: 5 bases; junction bases outside the gene matches: 8. This CDR3 comprises 16 residues. This CDR3 reads CASSLSPGGPVDTQYF. In DNA form, the CDR3 reads TGTGCCAGCAGTTTATCCCCGGGGGGGCCCGTAGATACGCAGTATTTT.

As regards this clonotype: One end of the junction does not line up with germline, which may come from a read error. The chain carries TRBV4-1 and TRBJ2-1; no firm D call. This CDR3 region has 12 residues. Germline loops: CDR1 MGHRA, CDR2 YSYEKL. CDR3 coding DNA: TGTGCCAGCAGCCAAGATCCGAGGGAGCAGTTCTTC. It is translated as CASSQDPREQFF.

This clonotype has a handful of counts. The chain employs TRBV20-1 and TRBJ1-2; D is undetermined. The length of the CDR3 is 12 residues. CDR1 is DFQATT and CDR2 is SNEGSKA in the germline V gene (reference sequence). V was shortened by 1 base and J by 7 bases, with 10 bases between the two germline ends. This CDR3 is CSARGQSLGYTF. CDR3 bases: TGCAGTGCTAGAGGCCAGTCCCTTGGCTACACCTTC.

Only a few counts were recorded for this clonotype. The rearrangement links TRBV7-2 to TRBJ1-4; no definite D call. The V gene's germline CDR1 is SGHTA and CDR2 FQGNSA. This CDR3 comprises 10 residues. V shed 1 base and J shed 17 bases, with 8 bases lying between them. In DNA, the CDR3 is TGTGCCAGCAGCTTAGTTGGGTCTTTTTTT. It yields the protein CASSLVGSFF. The full variable domain, rest sourced from reference TRBV7-2 and TRBJ1-4, is GAGVSQSPSNKVTEKGKDVELRCDPISGHTALYWYRQSLGQGLEFLIYFQGNSAPDKSGLPSDRFSAERTGGSVSTLTIQRTQQEDSAVYLCASSLVGSFFGSGTQLSVL.

This clonotype appeared a few times. V and J are TRBV2 and TRBJ1-2, with TRBD1 identical over 8 bases. Trimming at V came to 3 bases and at J to 8 bases, leaving 8 bases not matched to a gene. Germline V CDR1 and CDR2: SNHLY, FYNNEI. The CDR3 extends over 14 amino acids. For the CDR3, the DNA is TGTGCCAGCAGTGACCGGACAGGGATCGGCGGCTACACCTTC. As protein: CASSDRTGIGGYTF.

This clonotype showed up just a few times. The chain couples TRBV19 to TRBJ1-1, with TRBD1 matching over 9 bases. This CDR3 has 17 amino acids. CDR1 and CDR2 (germline): LNHDA, SQIVND (reference sequence). The ends lost 3 bases at V and 0 bases at J; junction bases unmatched: 8. CDR3 region: CASSITLQGALNTEAFF. The CDR3 DNA reads as TGTGCCAGTAGTATTACCCTACAGGGGGCTCTGAACACTGAAGCTTTCTTT. Combining the CDR3 with reference TRBV19 and TRBJ1-1 gives the whole variable domain DGGITQSPKYLFRKEGQNVTLSCEQNLNHDAMYWYRQDPGQGLRLIYYSQIVNDFQKGDIAEGYSVSREKKESFPLTVTSAQKNPTAFYLCASSITLQGALNTEAFFGQGTRLTVV.

The sample holds a few counts of this clonotype. The gene calls are TRBV4-1 and TRBJ2-1; 10 bases align to TRBD2. The J segment lost 5 bases and the V segment lost 3 bases, leaving 7 bases of the junction unmatched. The CDR3 length is 16 residues. Per germline, CDR1 MGHRA and CDR2 YSYEKL. The CDR3 loop is CASSHGLAEANNEQFF. DNA for the CDR3: TGCGCCAGCAGCCACGGACTAGCGGAGGCCAACAATGAGCAGTTCTTC.

This clonotype was detected ten times or more. The chain recombines TRBV7-2 with TRBJ2-2, with D unresolved. There are 14 residues in the CDR3. Germline V lookup: CDR1 SGHTA, CDR2 FQGNSA. Trimming shortened V by 1 base and J by 4 bases, and 7 bases separated the two germline ends. The CDR3 sequence is CASSLGVRTGELFF. The CDR3 bases are TGTGCCAGCAGCTTAGGGGTTCGCACCGGGGAGCTGTTTTTT.

On this clonotype: This could be a read error, since a much larger clone is one nucleotide away. The chain carries TRBV7-6 and TRBJ2-1; 7 bases align to TRBD2. The CDR3 is made up of 17 amino acids. CDR1 SGHVS and CDR2 FNYEAQ come from the germline V gene. After removal of 5 bases from V and 0 bases from J, the junction contained 10 bases not matched to a gene. The CDR3, as DNA: TGTGCCAGCAGCACTCAGAGCGGGGAGGCCTCCTACAATGAGCAGTTCTTC. It translates to CASSTQSGEASYNEQFF.

This clonotype was recorded many times. V gene TRBV7-6 combines with J gene TRBJ2-1; D might be TRBD1 or TRBD2, each matching 5 bases. The CDR3 has 16 amino acids. The germline V gene has CDR1 SGHVS and CDR2 FNYEAQ. V dropped 6 bases and J dropped 4 bases, with 19 bases sitting between them. CDR3 DNA sequence: TGTGCCAGCAGTCGCCCCAACGGGACCAATTACAATGAGCAGTTCTTC. It yields the protein CASSRPNGTNYNEQFF.

V is TRBV5-1 and J is TRBJ1-2; D not certain. The CDR3 contains 14 residues. Trimming pared 3 bases from V and 0 bases from J, leaving 9 bases between. Germline V lookup: CDR1 SGHRS, CDR2 YFSETQ. CDR3 in DNA: TGCGCCAGCAGCTGGATCGACGCTAACTATGGCTACACCTTC. Its translation is CASSWIDANYGYTF.

There are a few counts of this clonotype. V usage is TRBV7-9 and J usage is TRBJ2-5, with TRBD2 matching 9 bases. V lost 5 bases, J lost 3 bases, and 4 bases stayed unmatched. The CDR3 spans 14 residues. Germline CDR1 is SEHNR and CDR2 is FQNEAQ (reference sequence). In DNA, the CDR3 is TGTGCCAGCAGCGTCCGCGGGGGGGAAGAGACCCAGTACTTC. This sequence encodes CASSVRGGEETQYF.

The J gene is TRBJ2-7, the V gene TRBV15, with D possibly matching TRBD1 (5 bases). Trimming pared 5 bases from V and 0 bases from J, leaving 11 bases between. Looked up from germline, CDR1 is LNHNV and CDR2 is YYDKDF (reference sequence). The CDR3 totals 14 residues. For the CDR3, the DNA is TGTGCCACCAGCGGGGCGGCAGGCTCCTACGAGCAGTACTTC. Its protein is CATSGAAGSYEQYF.

The chain links TRBV5-4 to TRBJ2-1; 7 bases are shared with TRBD1. The trim removed 3 bases at V and 2 bases at J, leaving 8 bases unmatched. The CDR3 consists of 16 residues. The V gene's germline CDR1 is SGHNT and CDR2 YYREEE (reference sequence). The CDR3 loop is CASSYLQGPTYNEQFF. In DNA, the CDR3 is TGTGCCAGCAGCTACCTACAGGGGCCAACCTACAATGAGCAGTTCTTC. The full variable domain, its missing parts supplied by reference TRBV5-4 and TRBJ2-1, is ETGVTQSPTHLIKTRGQQVTLRCSSQSGHNTVSWYQQALGQGPQFIFQYYREEENGRGNFPPRFSGLQFPNYSSELNVNALELDDSALYLCASSYLQGPTYNEQFFGPGTRLTVL.

The genes are TRBV19 and TRBJ1-1; D is undetermined. The germline V and J ends were trimmed by 8 bases and 4 bases, with 11 bases remaining between them. This CDR3 has 12 residues. Germline V lookup: CDR1 LNHDA, CDR2 SQIVND (reference sequence). CDR3 in amino acids: CASRARSTEAFF. CDR3 in DNA: TGTGCCAGTCGCGCCCGGAGCACTGAAGCTTTCTTT.

The CDR3 region is CASALVVGSYEQYF. Written as DNA, the CDR3 is TGTGCTAGTGCCCTGGTGGTGGGGTCCTACGAGCAGTACTTC. The V call is TRBV12-5, the J call TRBJ2-7; no reliable D call. CDR3 length: 14 amino acids. V dropped 7 bases and J dropped 1 base, with 14 bases sitting between them. Germline CDR1 is LGHNT and CDR2 is FRNRAP.

The chain uses TRBV9 and TRBJ2-1, with D possibly TRBD1 on 6 matching bases. The CDR3 sequence is 18 residues long. V lost 1 base to trimming and J lost 0 bases, with 17 bases between them. CDR1 is SGDLS, CDR2 YYNGEE, per germline. CDR3 residues: CASSVSWTAPSSYNEQFF. As DNA, the CDR3 is TGTGCCAGCAGCGTATCTTGGACAGCACCTAGCTCCTACAATGAGCAGTTCTTC.

This clonotype has only a few counts. V is TRBV6-5 and J is TRBJ2-3; 8 bases are shared with TRBD2. CDR1 is MNHEY, CDR2 SVGAGI, per germline. V lost 0 bases and J lost 9; bases outside the gene matches: 5. The CDR3 spans 14 residues. The CDR3 protein is CASSYSIGGETQYF. The CDR3 DNA is TGTGCCAGCAGTTACTCGATCGGGGGGGAGACGCAGTATTTT.

The chain carries TRBV12-3 or TRBV12-4 and TRBJ2-1, with no clear D. V gave up 2 bases and J gave up 4 bases, with 9 bases separating them. CDR3 length equals 14 residues. The CDR3, as DNA: TGTGCCAGCAGTTTAACAAGACCATACAATGAGCAGTTCTTC. Residues: CASSLTRPYNEQFF.

The V call is TRBV11-2, the J call TRBJ2-3; D perhaps matches TRBD1 (5 bases). The ends were cut back, 2 bases at V and 2 bases at J, with 11 bases in the middle. The CDR3 contains 15 residues. The germline gives CDR1 SGHAT, CDR2 FQNNGV. CDR3 nucleotide sequence: TGTGCCAGCAGCTTACTACAGGCAACCACAGATACGCAGTATTTT. Translation: CASSLLQATTDTQYF.

This clonotype was recorded a few times. The chain joins TRBV27 to TRBJ2-1; D is ambiguous. V lost 5 bases and J lost 1, with 15 bases in between. The CDR3 is made up of 16 amino acids. Germline V gene sequence: CDR1 MNHEY, CDR2 SMNVEV (reference sequence). In nucleotides, the CDR3 is TGTGCCAGCAGTCTTTTGGGCGGTGGGTCCTACAATGAGCAGTTCTTC. Translated: CASSLLGGGSYNEQFF.

The V and J genes are TRBV4-1 and TRBJ2-7, with D perhaps assigned TRBD1 or TRBD2 (5 bases each). V lost 1 base to trimming and J lost 7 bases, with 20 bases between them. Per the germline V gene, CDR1 is MGHRA and CDR2 is YSYEKL. This CDR3 contains 16 residues. The CDR3 here is CASSQGGVGEYGEQYF. In DNA form, the CDR3 reads TGCGCCAGCAGCCAAGGAGGGGTAGGGGAGTATGGTGAGCAGTACTTC.

This chain links TRBV27 with TRBJ2-7; the match to TRBD1 covers 8 bases. The CDR3 is 16 residues long. Germline-derived CDR1 and CDR2 are MNHEY and SMNVEV (reference sequence). V lost 4 bases, J lost 3 bases, and 11 bases stayed unmatched. As DNA, the CDR3 is TGTGCCAGCAGTTCCGGTGCCGGGACAGGTTTCTACGAGCAGTACTTC. Amino acid sequence: CASSSGAGTGFYEQYF.

The genes are TRBV24-1 and TRBJ2-2; tentative D call: TRBD1 (5 bases). Germline CDR1 and CDR2: KGHDR and SFDVKD. The CDR3 is made up of 15 amino acids. V was trimmed by 6 bases and J by 7 bases, leaving 17 bases between them. The CDR3 region is CATSSTREGIGELFF. The CDR3 bases are TGTGCCACCAGTTCTACCAGGGAAGGCATCGGGGAGCTGTTTTTT.